The 17 T cell receptor beta chains reported below all come from one sample, sequenced in a study of beta chain features in type 1 diabetes. Investigators reverse transcribed all isolated RNA, so they sequenced expressed TCRB transcripts. Only in-frame clones appear in the TCRdb table, and some are missing; sequencing was by immunoSEQ multiplex PCR. The data contain hundreds of thousands of clones, less than 15% of them singletons. The sample was central memory CD4+ T cells from blood. Source of these receptors: a man in his thirties or forties in good health.

This clone was observed a few times. The chain employs TRBV4-3 and TRBJ1-5, with a possible D match to TRBD1 (5 bases). Germline V gene data show CDR1 as LGHNA and CDR2 as YSLEER. The CDR3 is 16 residues long. Deletions cut 0 bases from V and 3 bases from J, with 12 bases between. DNA of the CDR3: TGCGCCAGCAGCCAAGATGCGGACACACTCAATCAGCCCCAGCATTTT. Its translation is CASSQDADTLNQPQHF.

In this sample, this clone turned up once. The V gene is TRBV6-5, the J gene TRBJ2-1; D perhaps matches TRBD1 (6 bases). Per the germline V gene, CDR1 is MNHEY and CDR2 is SVGAGI. V was cut by 6 bases and J by 1 base, with 13 bases left in between. The CDR3 is 15 residues long. The CDR3 DNA reads as TGTGCCAGCAGCCCCAACAGGGTATCCTACAATGAGCAGTTCTTC. It codes for CASSPNRVSYNEQFF.

The J gene is TRBJ1-1, the V gene TRBV7-2; no firm D call. Germline lookup yields CDR1 SGHTA and CDR2 FQGNSA. Between the trimmed V and J ends, which lost 6 bases and 0 bases, there was a span of 11 bases. The CDR3 sequence is 14 residues long. CDR3 bases: TGTGCCAGCAGGCAAGGGCAAATGAACACTGAAGCTTTCTTT. Protein product: CASRQGQMNTEAFF.

This clone was counted a few times. The genes are TRBV5-4 and TRBJ1-2; TRBD1 is a possible D gene (5 bases). The CDR3 is 12 residues long. V was shortened by 0 bases and J by 11 bases, with 11 bases between the two germline ends. The germline CDR1 and CDR2 sequences are SGHNT and YYREEE (reference sequence). CDR3 sequence (DNA): TGTGCCAGCAGCTTGGAGGGACGGCTGTACACCTTC. This encodes CASSLEGRLYTF.

The genes are TRBV7-9 and TRBJ1-5; D remains unclear. The CDR3 has 13 residues. Germline V gives CDR1 SEHNR, CDR2 FQNEAQ (reference sequence). The V end was cut by 5 bases, the J end by 5 bases, with 10 bases between. The CDR3 loop is CASSPRRDQPQHF. The CDR3 bases are TGTGCCAGCAGCCCTCGTCGGGATCAGCCCCAGCATTTT.

This clone has more than one count but fewer than ten. The V and J genes are TRBV18 and TRBJ1-5, with D uncertain. V was clipped by 2 bases and J by 3 bases, with 11 bases between them. Per germline, CDR1 KGHSH and CDR2 LQKENI. The CDR3 has 15 residues. The CDR3 sequence: CASSPGSRVNQPQHF. CDR3 coding DNA: TGTGCCAGCTCACCAGGCAGCCGGGTCAATCAGCCCCAGCATTTT.

This clone was seen only a few times. V is TRBV27 and J is TRBJ1-6; 10 bases are shared with TRBD1. J was trimmed by 12 bases and V by 1 base; bases with no gene match: 9. Germline V gives CDR1 MNHEY, CDR2 SMNVEV (reference sequence). The CDR3 consists of 16 residues. CDR3 in amino acids: CASSLLAGDRGRPLHF. In DNA form, the CDR3 reads TGTGCCAGCAGTTTATTGGCTGGGGACAGGGGTCGACCCCTCCACTTT.

Only a few counts were recorded for this clone. The chain uses TRBV6-6 and TRBJ2-3; TRBD2 matches at 7 bases. Per the germline V gene, CDR1 is MNHNY and CDR2 is SVGAGI (reference sequence). J gave up 0 bases and V 6 bases, and 3 bases lay outside the gene matches. There are 14 residues in the CDR3. The CDR3 loop reads CASRVGGSTDTQYF. The CDR3 DNA reads as TGTGCCAGCAGAGTGGGGGGGAGCACAGATACGCAGTATTTT.

The chain couples TRBV6-1 to TRBJ1-1, with D unresolved. Germline CDR1 and CDR2: MNHNS and SASEGT. Trimming left V 5 bases short and J 5 bases short, with 12 bases between. The CDR3 has 13 amino acids. CDR3 coding DNA: TGTGCCAGCAGTCCCCGGAGGGAGACTGAAGCTTTCTTT. Translated: CASSPRRETEAFF.

This clone was seen at least ten times. The V gene is TRBV14, the J gene TRBJ1-1; D is ambiguous. Deletions cut 6 bases from V and 11 bases from J, with 19 bases between. Germline V lookup: CDR1 SGHDN, CDR2 FVKESK. The CDR3 covers 13 residues. CDR3 DNA sequence: TGTGCCAGCAGTCCTCACTTAATGAGCGAGGCTTTCTTT. Protein sequence: CASSPHLMSEAFF.

This clone was counted only a few times. The chain has TRBV1 and TRBJ2-1; TRBD2, the table's D call, was not compared with the DNA. TRBV1 is a pseudogene. The CDR3 sequence is 19 residues long. CDR3 residues: CTSSLAGARLFIEDNEQFF. The DNA of the CDR3 is TGCACCAGCAGCTTAGCGGGAGCCCGTCTTTTTATTGAAGACAATGAGCAGTTCTTC.

This clone showed up many times. This rearrangement joins TRBV19 to TRBJ2-4; the D call may be TRBD1 or TRBD2 (5 bases each). Germline-derived CDR1 and CDR2 are LNHDA and SQIVND (reference sequence). CDR3 length equals 19 residues. The V end was cut by 2 bases, the J end by 4 bases, with 24 bases between. This CDR3 is CASSIWGAGTLGGKNIQYF. The CDR3 nucleotides read TGTGCCAGTAGTATATGGGGCGCAGGGACCCTAGGAGGTAAAAACATTCAGTACTTC.

This clone occurred a few times. The J gene is TRBJ2-3, the V gene TRBV11-3; TRBD1 matches 7 bases. The germline CDR1 and CDR2 sequences are SGHNT and YENEEA. This CDR3 is built from 14 residues. With V trimmed by 5 bases and J by 2 bases, 4 bases remained unmatched. For the CDR3, the DNA is TGTGCCAGCAGCCGGGGACAGAACACAGATACGCAGTATTTT. Translation: CASSRGQNTDTQYF.

The genes are TRBV4-1 and TRBJ2-6; 8 bases align to TRBD1. Trimming at V came to 0 bases and at J to 2 bases, leaving 15 bases not matched to a gene. CDR3 length equals 21 residues. Germline values: CDR1 MGHRA, CDR2 YSYEKL. CDR3 nucleotides: TGCGCCAGCAGCCAAGAAGCATCAAAGACAGGGGTGTTTACTGGGGCCAACGTCCTGACTTTC. Translated: CASSQEASKTGVFTGANVLTF.

This clone was detected only a few times. V gene TRBV11-1 combines with J gene TRBJ1-2; TRBD1 aligns across 9 bases. The germline CDR1 and CDR2 sequences are SGHAT and FQDESV (reference sequence). This CDR3 is built from 14 residues. Germline trimming cut 4 bases from V and 2 bases from J; bases unmatched to any gene: 2. CDR3 residues: CASSSGTGNYGYTF. In nucleotides, the CDR3 is TGTGCCAGCAGCTCAGGGACAGGGAACTATGGCTACACCTTC. The whole variable domain, remainder taken from reference TRBV11-1 and TRBJ1-2, is EAEVAQSPRYKITEKSQAVAFWCDPISGHATLYWYRQILGQGPELLVQFQDESVVDDSQLPKDRFSAERLKGVDSTLKIQPAELGDSAMYLCASSSGTGNYGYTFGSGTRLTVV.

This clone was seen many times. This chain uses TRBV19 with TRBJ2-2, with D perhaps matching TRBD1 (6 bases). The CDR3 is 14 amino acids. Deletions cut 7 bases from V and 5 bases from J, with 14 bases between. The germline CDR1 and CDR2 sequences are LNHDA and SQIVND (reference sequence). Written as DNA, the CDR3 is TGTGCCAGTATCCCGACAGGATTTACCGGGGAGCTGTTTTTT. This sequence encodes CASIPTGFTGELFF.

The chain uses TRBV7-9 and TRBJ1-2, with D maybe TRBD1 (6 bases). V was shortened by 5 bases and J by 6 bases, with 13 bases between the two germline ends. The CDR3 totals 13 residues. Germline lookup yields CDR1 SEHNR and CDR2 FQNEAQ (reference sequence). CDR3 DNA sequence: TGTGCCAGCAGCCTTACAGGGTTGCATGGCTACACCTTC. Translated: CASSLTGLHGYTF.